These T cell receptor beta chains were read from a single sample in a study of OX40 agonist ivuxolimab in advanced cancers. Assay: immunoSEQ multiplex PCR; the TCRdb copy retains only in-frame clones and omits some. Among more than 45,000 clones listed, around 90% were seen once. Sequences were derived from CD4+ or CD8+ T cells sorted from blood, sampled in a trial of the OX40 agonist ivuxolimab. The receptor source for this set is an adult with an advanced solid tumor such as melanoma, head and neck, liver or kidney cancer. The CDR3 runs from the conserved cysteine through the conserved F or W. The order of the fields is CDR3 DNA, CDR3 protein, J gene, V gene, CDR3 length, clone size, D gene. A D gene is named only where the DNA matches it firmly. Clone size is stated in some rows and not others, as once, few, many or a class when expanded.

TGTGCCAGCGTAGGAAACACCATATATTTT	CASVGNTIYF	TRBJ1-3	TRBV2	10	NA	NA
TGTGCCAGCAGTGGGGCTGGGGCATCTCACGGGGCCAAAAACATTCAGTACTTC	CASSGAGASHGAKNIQYF	TRBJ2-4	TRBV2	18	NA	NA
TGTGCCAGCAGCCAAGATCTGGCTAGCGGGAGAGACTCAGATACGCAGTATTTT	CASSQDLASGRDSDTQYF	TRBJ2-3	TRBV4-2	18	NA	TRBD2
TGCGCCAGCAGCCGTGGGACTAGCGGGTCAGATACGCAGTATTTT	CASSRGTSGSDTQYF	TRBJ2-3	TRBV4-1	15	NA	TRBD2
TGCGCCAGCAGCCAAGGGGACAGGGGGATCGATGAGCAGTTCTTC	CASSQGDRGIDEQFF	TRBJ2-1	TRBV4-1	15	NA	TRBD1
TGTGCCAGCAGCTTAGCCGGGACAGGGTATACGCAGTATTTT	CASSLAGTGYTQYF	TRBJ2-3	TRBV7-3	14	once	TRBD1
TGTGCCAGCAGCTTAGGAACTAGCGGGGCCCTTTACGAGCAGTACTTC	CASSLGTSGALYEQYF	TRBJ2-7	TRBV7-6	16	NA	TRBD2
TGCAGCGTTGTAGCCAAAAACATTCAGTACTTC	CSVVAKNIQYF	TRBJ2-4	TRBV29-1	11	NA	NA
TGTGCCAGCAGCGGCGGAACAGCCGGTCAGCCCCAGCATTTT	CASSGGTAGQPQHF	TRBJ1-5	TRBV9	14	NA	NA
TGCGCCAGCAGCTTGGAGCAGGTACGCAATGAGCAGTTCTTC	CASSLEQVRNEQFF	TRBJ2-1	TRBV5-1	14	few	NA
TGCAGCGTTGAGAGGGTGTGGACTGAAGCTTTCTTT	CSVERVWTEAFF	TRBJ1-1	TRBV29-1	12	NA	NA
TGTGCCAGCAGCTTAAACGGCGAGCAGTACTTC	CASSLNGEQYF	TRBJ2-7	TRBV7-9	11	NA	NA
TGTGCCTGGGGCTCCGGGGCCCTCTACGAGCAGTACTTC	CAWGSGALYEQYF	TRBJ2-7	TRBV30	13	NA	NA
TGTGCCGGTGGCGGGTGGGCCCGCGGGCTCGTCCCTACGTACGAGCAGTACTTC	CAGGGWARGLVPTYEQYF	TRBJ2-7	TRBV28	18	NA	NA
TGTGCCAGTAGGCTCCGGGACAGGGTTCAAGAGACCCAGTACTTC	CASRLRDRVQETQYF	TRBJ2-5	TRBV19	15	NA	TRBD1
TGCGCCAGCAGCCAGGGACAGGGGGCGTTGTTTGAAAAACTGTTTTTT	CASSQGQGALFEKLFF	TRBJ1-4	TRBV5-1	16	NA	TRBD1